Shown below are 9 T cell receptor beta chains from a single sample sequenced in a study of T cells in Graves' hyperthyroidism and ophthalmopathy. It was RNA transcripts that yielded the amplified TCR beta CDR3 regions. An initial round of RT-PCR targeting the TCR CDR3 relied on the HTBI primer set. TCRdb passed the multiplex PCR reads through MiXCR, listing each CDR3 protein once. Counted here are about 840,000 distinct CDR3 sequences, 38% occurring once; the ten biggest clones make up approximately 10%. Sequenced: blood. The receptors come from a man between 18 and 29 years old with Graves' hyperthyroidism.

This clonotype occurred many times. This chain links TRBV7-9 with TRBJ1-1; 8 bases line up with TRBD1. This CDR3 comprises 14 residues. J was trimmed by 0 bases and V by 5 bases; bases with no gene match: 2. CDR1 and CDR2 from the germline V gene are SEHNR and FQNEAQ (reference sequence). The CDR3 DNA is TGTGCCAGCAGCGAGGGACAGGTGAACACTGAAGCTTTCTTT. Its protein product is CASSEGQVNTEAFF.

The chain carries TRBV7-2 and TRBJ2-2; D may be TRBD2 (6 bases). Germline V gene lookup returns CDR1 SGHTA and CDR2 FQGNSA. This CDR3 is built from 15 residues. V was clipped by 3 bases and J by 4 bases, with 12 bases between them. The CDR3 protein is CASSFGGFSTGELFF. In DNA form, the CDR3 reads TGTGCCAGCAGCTTTGGGGGGTTTAGCACCGGGGAGCTGTTTTTT.

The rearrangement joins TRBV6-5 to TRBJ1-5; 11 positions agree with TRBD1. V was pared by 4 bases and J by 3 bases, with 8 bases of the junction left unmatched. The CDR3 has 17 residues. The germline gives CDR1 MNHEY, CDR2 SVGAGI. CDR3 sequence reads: CASSSVRDRGINQPQHF. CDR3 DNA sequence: TGTGCCAGCAGTTCCGTCCGGGACAGGGGGATCAATCAGCCCCAGCATTTT.

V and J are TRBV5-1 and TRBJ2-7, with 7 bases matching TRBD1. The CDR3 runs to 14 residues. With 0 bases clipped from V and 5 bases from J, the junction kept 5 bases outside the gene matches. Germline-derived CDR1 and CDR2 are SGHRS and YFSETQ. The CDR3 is CASSLAGTVNEQYF. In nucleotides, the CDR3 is TGCGCCAGCAGCTTGGCCGGGACAGTCAACGAGCAGTACTTC.

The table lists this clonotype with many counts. For the CDR3, the DNA is TGTGCCAGCAGTGTACGGCAGGAGAACACTGAAGCTTTCTTT. This gives the protein CASSVRQENTEAFF. The chain combines TRBV2 with TRBJ1-1; D unresolved. V was trimmed by 4 bases and J by 1 base, leaving 10 bases between them. The germline CDR1 and CDR2 sequences are SNHLY and FYNNEI. The CDR3 is 14 amino acids.

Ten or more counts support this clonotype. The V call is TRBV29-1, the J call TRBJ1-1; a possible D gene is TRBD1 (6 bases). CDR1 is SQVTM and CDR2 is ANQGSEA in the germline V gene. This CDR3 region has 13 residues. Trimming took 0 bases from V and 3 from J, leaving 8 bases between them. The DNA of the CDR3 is TGCAGCGTTGAAGAACAGGGTGACACTGAAGCTTTCTTT. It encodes CSVEEQGDTEAFF.

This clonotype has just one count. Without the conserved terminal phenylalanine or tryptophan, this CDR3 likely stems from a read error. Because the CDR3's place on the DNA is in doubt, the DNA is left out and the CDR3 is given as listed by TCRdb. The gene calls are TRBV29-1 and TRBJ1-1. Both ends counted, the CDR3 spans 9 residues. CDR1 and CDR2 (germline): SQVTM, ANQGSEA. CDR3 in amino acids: CSVALGALD.

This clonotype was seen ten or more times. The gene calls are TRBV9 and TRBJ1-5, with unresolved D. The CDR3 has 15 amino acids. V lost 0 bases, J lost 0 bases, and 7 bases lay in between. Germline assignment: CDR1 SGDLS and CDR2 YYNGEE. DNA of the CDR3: TGTGCCAGCAGCGTAGGGGCTACTAGCAATCAGCCCCAGCATTTT. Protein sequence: CASSVGATSNQPQHF.

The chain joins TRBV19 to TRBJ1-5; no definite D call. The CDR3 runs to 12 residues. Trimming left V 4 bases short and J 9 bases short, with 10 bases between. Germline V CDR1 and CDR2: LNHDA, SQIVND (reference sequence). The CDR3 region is CASSTPHRPQHF. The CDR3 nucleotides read TGTGCCAGTAGTACCCCACATCGGCCCCAGCATTTT.